The 26 T cell receptor beta chains in this list originate from one sample, sequenced in a study of T-cell reconstitution after alpha-beta-depleted transplantation in children. Unique molecular identifiers were used to barcode this TCRbeta library. From the PCR reads, TCRdb called clonotypes with MiXCR, one entry per CDR3 protein. The table has around 340,000 distinct CDR3 sequences, about 14% seen once. Sequencing used PBMCs, obtained from the stem cell graft. All receptors derive from a human donor who donated a stem cell graft to a child with Fanconi anemia.

This clonotype was seen many times. The chain combines TRBV7-9 with TRBJ2-5, with D perhaps TRBD2 (5 bases). CDR1 is SEHNR, CDR2 FQNEAQ, per germline (reference sequence). V was pared by 3 bases and J by 9 bases, with 20 bases between. This CDR3 is 15 amino acids long. CDR3 DNA: TGTGCCAGCAGCTTTCGGGGAACCGTAGTTGAGGCCCAGTACTTC. Residues: CASSFRGTVVEAQYF. Complete variable domain (other parts from reference TRBV7-9 and TRBJ2-5): DTGVSQNPRHKITKRGQNVTFRCDPISEHNRLYWYRQTLGQGPEFLTYFQNEAQLEKSRLLSDRFSAERPKGSFSTLEIQRTEQGDSAMYLCASSFRGTVVEAQYFGPGTRLLVL.

The rearrangement joins TRBV5-5 to TRBJ2-3; D possibly corresponds to TRBD1 (5 bases). CDR3 size: 14 residues. Trimming left V 3 bases short and J 0 bases short, with 8 bases between. From germline, CDR1 is SGHKS and CDR2 YYEKEE (reference sequence). The DNA of the CDR3 is TGTGCCAGCAGCTCGCAGGGAAGCACAGATACGCAGTATTTT. Translating gives CASSSQGSTDTQYF.

This clonotype was detected ten times or more. This chain joins TRBV4-2 and TRBJ2-2; D gene unclear. The V and J ends lost 5 bases and 2 bases respectively, with 15 bases between them. Germline lookup yields CDR1 LGHNA and CDR2 YNFKEQ. The CDR3 covers 16 residues. CDR3 residues: CASSRGDPPNTGELFF. The CDR3, as DNA: TGTGCCAGCAGCAGAGGAGATCCGCCCAACACCGGGGAGCTGTTTTTT.

This clonotype was counted at least ten times. The chain employs TRBV12-3 or TRBV12-4 and TRBJ2-6; 7 bases agree with TRBD1. This CDR3 is built from 16 residues. J lost 3 bases, V lost 4 bases, and 6 bases had no gene match. CDR3 DNA sequence: TGTGCCAGCAGTTCGACAGGGCTCCTTGGGGCCAACGTCCTGACTTTC. It yields the protein CASSSTGLLGANVLTF.

The chain employs TRBV20-1 and TRBJ1-1, with D unresolved. Germline values: CDR1 DFQATT, CDR2 SNEGSKA (reference sequence). The CDR3 contains 13 residues. The CDR3 protein is CCAREILNTEAFF. CDR3 sequence (DNA): TGCTGCGCTAGAGAGATCCTGAACACTGAAGCTTTCTTT.

The genes are TRBV20-1 and TRBJ1-2, with TRBD1 identical over 7 bases. The CDR3 sequence is 16 residues long. The germline gives CDR1 DFQATT, CDR2 SNEGSKA (reference sequence). The V and J ends lost 1 base and 8 bases, in that order; junction bases with no gene match: 16. Here the CDR3 DNA reads TGCAGTGCTAGAGCCCCTGGACAGGCGTCCTCCGGGGGCTACACCTTC. Protein: CSARAPGQASSGGYTF.

This clonotype was counted between two and nine times. V usage is TRBV4-2 and J usage is TRBJ2-1; D is ambiguous. Trimming shortened V by 4 bases and J by 8 bases, and 15 bases separated the two germline ends. The CDR3 loop spans 14 amino acids. Germline-derived CDR1 and CDR2 are LGHNA and YNFKEQ. CDR3 region: CASSRDPRQDEQFF. The CDR3 DNA reads TGTGCCAGCAGCCGAGATCCCAGACAAGATGAGCAGTTCTTC.

Points on this clonotype: A read error may account for a junction end that differs from germline. The gene calls are TRBV5-5 and TRBJ1-2; perhaps TRBD1 as D (5 bases). The CDR3 consists of 13 residues. The germline CDR1 and CDR2 sequences are SGHKS and YYEKEE (reference sequence). This CDR3 reads CASTLNRNYGYTF. CDR3 sequence (DNA): TGTGCCAGCACCTTGAACAGGAACTATGGCTACACCTTC. Looking up the rest from reference TRBV5-5 and TRBJ1-2 gives the full variable domain: DAGVTQSPTHLIKTRGQQVTLRCSPISGHKSVSWYQQVLGQGPQFIFQYYEKEERGRGNFPDRFSARQFPNYSSELNVNALLLGDSALYLCASTLNRNYGYTFGSGTRLTVV.

The chain combines TRBV28 with TRBJ2-7; 10 nucleotides line up with TRBD1. Losses at the gene ends were 5 bases for V and 0 bases for J; bases not matched to a gene: 7. CDR3 length: 16 amino acids. Germline assignment: CDR1 MDHEN and CDR2 SYDVKM. The CDR3 reads CASSPHGTGDSYEQYV. For the CDR3, the DNA is TGTGCCAGCAGTCCCCACGGGACAGGGGACTCCTACGAGCAGTACGTC.

Comments on this clonotype: A junction boundary mismatches the germline segment, possibly from a read error. The chain is built from TRBV3-1 and TRBJ1-1; TRBD1 matches at 7 bases. CDR3 size: 13 residues. The germline V gene has CDR1 LGHDT and CDR2 YNNKEL (reference sequence). In nucleotides, the CDR3 is TGTACCAGCAGTACAGGGGCGGGCACTGAAGCTTTCTTT. Amino acids: CTSSTGAGTEAFF. Looking up the rest from reference TRBV3-1 and TRBJ1-1 gives the full variable domain: DTAVSQTPKYLVTQMGNDKSIKCEQNLGHDTMYWYKQDSKKFLKIMFSYNNKELIINETVPNRFSPKSPDKAHLNLHINSLELGDSAVYFCTSSTGAGTEAFFGQGTRLTVV.

This rearrangement joins TRBV19 to TRBJ2-1, with TRBD2 identical over 7 bases. Germline V gene sequence: CDR1 LNHDA, CDR2 SQIVND (reference sequence). The trim removed 2 bases at V and 2 bases at J, leaving 6 bases unmatched. CDR3 length: 16 amino acids. The CDR3 is CASSISLAGAYNEQFF. In DNA, the CDR3 is TGTGCCAGTAGTATATCTTTGGCGGGGGCCTACAATGAGCAGTTCTTC.

This clonotype was recorded a few times. The CDR3 bases are TGTGCCAGCAGCCCGTACGGGCAGGGCTTGAAGACCGGGGAGCTGTTTTTT. Its translation is CASSPYGQGLKTGELFF. This chain connects TRBV27 to TRBJ2-2, with a weak D call TRBD1 (5 bases). The germline V gene has CDR1 MNHEY and CDR2 SMNVEV (reference sequence). This CDR3 contains 17 residues. The germline V and J ends were trimmed by 6 bases and 5 bases, with 22 bases remaining between them.

This clonotype was observed a few times. The genes are TRBV5-1 and TRBJ2-5; D might be TRBD2 (7 bases). Germline V gene lookup returns CDR1 SGHRS and CDR2 YFSETQ. Trimming removed 4 bases at V and 3 bases at J, with 13 bases between. The CDR3 contains 14 residues. This CDR3 reads CASSSRGAEETQYF. CDR3 bases: TGCGCCAGCAGCAGCCGGGGGGCGGAAGAGACCCAGTACTTC.

This clonotype was counted a few times. The J gene is TRBJ2-5, the V gene TRBV5-1; 7 positions match TRBD1. Trimming removed 2 bases from V and 5 bases from J; junction bases left unmatched: 9. This CDR3 has 15 amino acids. Looked up from germline, CDR1 is SGHRS and CDR2 is YFSETQ. The CDR3 here is CASSLNTGVGETQYF. CDR3 DNA sequence: TGCGCCAGCAGCTTAAATACAGGGGTTGGGGAGACCCAGTACTTC.

This clonotype has more than one count but fewer than ten. This chain joins TRBV20-1 and TRBJ1-1, with D perhaps matching TRBD1 (6 bases). The CDR3 runs 14 residues. Germline V gene data show CDR1 as DFQATT and CDR2 as SNEGSKA (reference sequence). Trimming stripped 1 base from V and 0 bases from J, with 9 bases between. The DNA of the CDR3 is TGCAGTGCTAGAGGAGGGACATTGAACACTGAAGCTTTCTTT. It translates to CSARGGTLNTEAFF.

This clonotype was seen at least ten times. This sequence joins TRBV5-1 and TRBJ2-7; TRBD1 is a possible D gene (6 bases). Trimming shortened V by 6 bases and J by 2 bases, and 21 bases separated the two germline ends. The germline gives CDR1 SGHRS, CDR2 YFSETQ. CDR3 size: 16 residues. The CDR3 spells CASKRETGSPTYEQYF. CDR3 nucleotide sequence: TGCGCCAGCAAGAGGGAAACAGGGAGTCCAACCTACGAGCAGTACTTC.

V gene TRBV2 combines with J gene TRBJ1-5; no clear D. Germline CDR1 reads SNHLY; CDR2 reads FYNNEI. Trimming removed 1 base from V and 8 bases from J, with 6 bases in between. CDR3 length equals 12 residues. The CDR3 region is CASSEEREPQHF. In DNA, the CDR3 is TGTGCCAGCAGTGAAGAGAGGGAGCCCCAGCATTTT.

The chain recombines TRBV4-2 with TRBJ1-6; TRBD1 is a possible D gene (6 bases). CDR1 and CDR2 (germline): LGHNA, YNFKEQ. V shed 4 bases and J shed 9 bases, with 19 bases lying between them. This CDR3 has 16 amino acids. The CDR3 DNA follows: TGTGCCAGCAGCCTTGGCTCGGGGGGGCGTAGTTCACCCCTCCACTTT. Protein: CASSLGSGGRSSPLHF.

The rearrangement uses TRBV5-8 and TRBJ2-7, with D hard to call. Trimming cost V 0 bases and J 4 bases, with 11 bases left between them. This CDR3 comprises 14 residues. Per germline, CDR1 SGHTS and CDR2 YDEGEE. As DNA, the CDR3 is TGTGCCAGCAGCTTGGAGGCGGCTCGTTACGAGCAGTACTTC. Amino acids: CASSLEAARYEQYF.

This clonotype has a handful of counts. The J gene is TRBJ2-2, the V gene TRBV12-3 or TRBV12-4; D is perhaps TRBD1 (6 bases). The CDR3 has 13 amino acids. Trimming took 5 bases from V and 7 from J, leaving 11 bases between them. This CDR3 reads CASSAQGVGELFF. In nucleotides, the CDR3 is TGTGCCAGCAGTGCACAGGGAGTCGGGGAGCTGTTTTTT.

This clonotype was picked up many times. The V call is TRBV5-1, the J call TRBJ2-1; a possible D gene is TRBD2 (5 bases). The CDR3 runs to 14 residues. The V gene's germline CDR1 is SGHRS and CDR2 YFSETQ. V shed 0 bases and J shed 5 bases, with 9 bases lying between them. For the CDR3, the DNA is TGCGCCAGCAGCTTGGTAGCCGGGAACAATGAGCAGTTCTTC. Encoded protein: CASSLVAGNNEQFF. The full variable domain, in which reference TRBV5-1 and TRBJ2-1 provide the parts outside the CDR3, is KAGVTQTPRYLIKTRGQQVTLSCSPISGHRSVSWYQQTPGQGLQFLFEYFSETQRNKGNFPGRFSGRQFSNSRSEMNVSTLELGDSALYLCASSLVAGNNEQFFGPGTRLTVL.

By share of the sample, this clonotype is medium-sized (0.01 to 0.1%). The CDR3 DNA follows: TGCAGCGTTCTGATACAGGGGGTCTACGAGCAGTACTTC. Encoded protein: CSVLIQGVYEQYF. The V call is TRBV29-1, the J call TRBJ2-7; 8 bases match TRBD1. This CDR3 is built from 13 residues. Germline V lookup: CDR1 SQVTM, CDR2 ANQGSEA. The trim removed 5 bases at V and 3 bases at J, leaving 6 bases unmatched.

This chain links TRBV20-1 with TRBJ1-4, with D possibly being TRBD1 (5 bases). CDR1 and CDR2 from the germline V gene are DFQATT and SNEGSKA (reference sequence). The CDR3 covers 16 residues. The V end lost 5 bases, the J end lost 4 bases, and 20 bases lay between the germline ends. This chain's CDR3 is CSALLRTGRINEKLFF. CDR3 coding DNA: TGCAGTGCTCTCCTCCGGACGGGACGGATTAATGAAAAACTGTTTTTT.

The rearrangement uses TRBV30 and TRBJ2-7, with D maybe TRBD1 (5 bases). The V end lost 5 bases, the J end lost 2 bases, and 13 bases lay between the germline ends. The CDR3 is 13 residues long. The germline V gene has CDR1 GTSNPN and CDR2 SVGIG (reference sequence). The DNA for the CDR3 is TGTGCCTGGTCGGTCGACAGTACCTACGAGCAGTACTTC. It is translated as CAWSVDSTYEQYF.

The chain uses TRBV12-3 or TRBV12-4 and TRBJ1-5, with 8 bases matching TRBD1. V shed 3 bases, J shed 11 bases, and the junction held 6 bases outside the gene matches. The CDR3 sequence is 13 residues long. The CDR3 DNA is TGTGCCAGCAGTTTGATCCCACAGGGGGCCCAGCATTTT. Its protein is CASSLIPQGAQHF.

The rearrangement uses TRBV20-1 and TRBJ2-3; D perhaps matches TRBD1 (5 bases). Per the germline V gene, CDR1 is DFQATT and CDR2 is SNEGSKA (reference sequence). This CDR3 has 11 amino acids. Deletions cut 6 bases from V and 6 bases from J, with 10 bases between. The CDR3 is CSARNRDTQYF. The CDR3 DNA is TGCAGTGCCCGGAACAGGGATACGCAGTATTTT.